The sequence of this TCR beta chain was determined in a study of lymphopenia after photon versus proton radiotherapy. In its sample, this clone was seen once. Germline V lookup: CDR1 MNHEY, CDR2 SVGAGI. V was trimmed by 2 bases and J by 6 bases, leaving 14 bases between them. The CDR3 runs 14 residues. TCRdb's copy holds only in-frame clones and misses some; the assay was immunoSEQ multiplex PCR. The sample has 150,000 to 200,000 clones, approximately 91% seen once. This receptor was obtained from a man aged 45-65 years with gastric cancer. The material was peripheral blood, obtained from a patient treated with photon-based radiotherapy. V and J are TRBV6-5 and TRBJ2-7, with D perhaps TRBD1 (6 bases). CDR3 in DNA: TGTGCCAGCAGTTACCAGGGGTCGTTAAGCGAGCAGTACTTC. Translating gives CASSYQGSLSEQYF.